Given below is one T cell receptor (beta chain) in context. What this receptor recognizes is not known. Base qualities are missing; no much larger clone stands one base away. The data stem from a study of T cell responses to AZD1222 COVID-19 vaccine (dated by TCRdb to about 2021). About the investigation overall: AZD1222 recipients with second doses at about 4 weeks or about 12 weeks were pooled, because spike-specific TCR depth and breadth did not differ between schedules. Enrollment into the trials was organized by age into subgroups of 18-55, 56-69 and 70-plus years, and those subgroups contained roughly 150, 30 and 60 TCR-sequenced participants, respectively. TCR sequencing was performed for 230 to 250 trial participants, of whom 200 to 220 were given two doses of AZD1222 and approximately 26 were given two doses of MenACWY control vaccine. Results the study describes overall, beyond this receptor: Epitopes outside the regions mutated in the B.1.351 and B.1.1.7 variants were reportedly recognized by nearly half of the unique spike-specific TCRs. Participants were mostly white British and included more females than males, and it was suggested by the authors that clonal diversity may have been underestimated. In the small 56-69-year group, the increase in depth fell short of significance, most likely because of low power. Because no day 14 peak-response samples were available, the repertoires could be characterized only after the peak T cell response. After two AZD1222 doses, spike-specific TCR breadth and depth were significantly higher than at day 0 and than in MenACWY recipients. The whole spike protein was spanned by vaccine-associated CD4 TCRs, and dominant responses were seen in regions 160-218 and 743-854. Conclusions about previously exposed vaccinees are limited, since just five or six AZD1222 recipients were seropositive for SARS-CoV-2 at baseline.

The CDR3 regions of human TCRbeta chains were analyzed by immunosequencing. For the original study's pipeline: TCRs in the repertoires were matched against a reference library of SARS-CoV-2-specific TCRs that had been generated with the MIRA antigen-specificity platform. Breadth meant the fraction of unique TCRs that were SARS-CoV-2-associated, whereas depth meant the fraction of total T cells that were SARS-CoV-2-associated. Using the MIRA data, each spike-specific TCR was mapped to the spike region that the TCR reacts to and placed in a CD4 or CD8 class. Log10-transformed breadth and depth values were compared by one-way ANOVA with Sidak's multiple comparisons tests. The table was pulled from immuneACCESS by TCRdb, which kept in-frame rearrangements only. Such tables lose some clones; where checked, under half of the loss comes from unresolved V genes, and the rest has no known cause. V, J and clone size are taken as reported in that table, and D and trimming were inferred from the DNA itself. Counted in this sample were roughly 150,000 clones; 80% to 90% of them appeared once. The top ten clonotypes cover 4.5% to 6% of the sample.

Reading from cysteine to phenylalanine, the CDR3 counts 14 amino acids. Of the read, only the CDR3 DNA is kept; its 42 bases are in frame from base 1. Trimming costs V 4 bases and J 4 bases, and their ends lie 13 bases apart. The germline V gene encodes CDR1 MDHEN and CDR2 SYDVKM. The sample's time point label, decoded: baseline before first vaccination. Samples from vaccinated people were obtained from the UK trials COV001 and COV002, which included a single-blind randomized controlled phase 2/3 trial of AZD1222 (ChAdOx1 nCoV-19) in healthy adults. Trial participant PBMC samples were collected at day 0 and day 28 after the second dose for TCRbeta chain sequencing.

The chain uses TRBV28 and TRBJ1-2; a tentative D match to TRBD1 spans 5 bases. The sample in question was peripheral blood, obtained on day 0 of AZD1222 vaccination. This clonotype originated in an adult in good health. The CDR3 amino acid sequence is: CASSSGTAFYGYTF. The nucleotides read TGTGCCAGCAGTTCAGGGACGGCTTTCTATGGCTACACCTTC.